The T cell receptor (beta chain) under discussion was sequenced for a study of T-cell memory formation after mild COVID-19. Study findings and constraints: Pre-infection memory carried some responding clones, suggesting that cross-reactive memory joined. Shrinking CD4+ clones resided mostly in CM and EM, and CD8+ ones in EMRA.

TCR alpha and TCR beta cDNA libraries carrying sample barcodes and UMIs were produced by 5'RACE using constant-segment primers. MiXCR was run by TCRdb on the 5' RACE reads, yielding one entry per CDR3 protein. The repertoire has about 560,000 distinct CDR3 sequences, roughly a sixth of them found once; the top ten carry about 8.1%. The sample holds a few counts of this clonotype. The target antigen is unknown. Sample: PBMCs or a T cell subset sorted from them (not recorded which). This receptor was obtained from an adult woman who had mild COVID-19 (a few samples of this study predate the infection). Cell type and time point are not known.

This chain's CDR3 is CASSWKGGEQFF. CDR3 DNA sequence: TGTGCCAGCAGTTGGAAAGGAGGGGAGCAGTTCTTC. The genes are TRBV6-5 and TRBJ2-1, with TRBD2 as a possible D gene (6 bases). Between the trimmed V and J ends, which lost 4 bases and 10 bases, there was a span of 11 bases. The length of the CDR3 is 12 residues. Germline loops: CDR1 MNHEY, CDR2 SVGAGI.